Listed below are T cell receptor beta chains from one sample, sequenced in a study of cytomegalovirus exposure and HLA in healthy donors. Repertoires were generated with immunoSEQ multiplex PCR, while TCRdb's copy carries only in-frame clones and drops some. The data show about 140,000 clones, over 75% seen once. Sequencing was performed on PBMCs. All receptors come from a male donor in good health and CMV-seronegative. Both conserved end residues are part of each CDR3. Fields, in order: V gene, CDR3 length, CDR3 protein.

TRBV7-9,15,CASSGTDRDNEKLFF
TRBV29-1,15,CSVVRRGSYNSPLHF
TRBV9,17,CASSVEASGRNTGELFF
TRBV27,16,CASSRVLGQGVDEQFF
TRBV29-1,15,CSVEGTSGSTDTQYF
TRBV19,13,CASKGRLNTEAFF
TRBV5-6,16,CASSFPGQRGHGELFF
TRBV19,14,CASSIIRQDYGYTF
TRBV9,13,CASGSDGYNEQFF
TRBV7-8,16,CASSWGDRGTNQPQHF
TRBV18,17,CASSPSASGSPTDTQYF
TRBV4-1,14,CASSQVGVPQPQHF
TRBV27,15,CASSPGLAGAHEQFF
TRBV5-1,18,CASSLNSGLSSGANVLTF
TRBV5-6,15,CASSLRTGGHNEQFF
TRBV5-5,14,CASSSGTGDIEQYF
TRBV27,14,CASSLVGGSHEQYF
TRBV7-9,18,CASSLGLSGGGSSYEQYF
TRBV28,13,CASRSGGADEQYF
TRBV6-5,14,CASSYQGAGTEAFF
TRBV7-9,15,CASRPLAGAEETQYF
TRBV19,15,CASSIPGTRGGEQFF
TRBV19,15,CASSMWTGVNTEAFF
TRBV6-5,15,CASRYLAGGPETQYF
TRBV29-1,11,CSVHSVWEVYF
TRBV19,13,CASKSGLYNEQFF
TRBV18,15,CASSTVGGEQETQYF
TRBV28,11,CASSLAAGQYF
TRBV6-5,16,CASSYVGRGGGETQYF
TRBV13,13,CASSSGGNNEQFF
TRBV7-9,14,CASSLETGVTGYTF
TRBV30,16,CAWSGTSGSSYNEQFF
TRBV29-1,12,CSAGQIYNEQFF
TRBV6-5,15,CASSYRAGANTEAFF
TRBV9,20,CASSVRGGKVIAGGNYEQYF
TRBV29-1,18,CSGLGLAGGESSYNEQFF
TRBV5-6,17,CASSLLGGGIAKNIQYF
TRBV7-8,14,CASSRTGVNYEQYF
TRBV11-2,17,CASSWRVGGRWWNEQFF
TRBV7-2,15,CASSLYGGIYNEQFF
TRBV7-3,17,CASSLHTSGGPTGELFF